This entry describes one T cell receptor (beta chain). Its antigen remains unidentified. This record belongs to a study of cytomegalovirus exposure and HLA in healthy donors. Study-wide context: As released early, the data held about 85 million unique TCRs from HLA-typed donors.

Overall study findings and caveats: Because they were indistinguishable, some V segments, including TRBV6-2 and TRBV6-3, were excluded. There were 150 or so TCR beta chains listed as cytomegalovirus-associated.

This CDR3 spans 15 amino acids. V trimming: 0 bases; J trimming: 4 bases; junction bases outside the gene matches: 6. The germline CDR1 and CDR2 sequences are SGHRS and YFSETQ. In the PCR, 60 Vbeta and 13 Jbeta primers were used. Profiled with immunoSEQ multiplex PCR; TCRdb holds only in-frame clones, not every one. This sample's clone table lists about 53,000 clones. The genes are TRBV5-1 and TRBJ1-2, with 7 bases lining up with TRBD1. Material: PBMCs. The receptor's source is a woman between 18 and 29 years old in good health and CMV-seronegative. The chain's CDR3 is CASSLGQGPFYGYTF. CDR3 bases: TGCGCCAGCAGCTTGGGACAGGGCCCCTTCTATGGCTACACCTTC.